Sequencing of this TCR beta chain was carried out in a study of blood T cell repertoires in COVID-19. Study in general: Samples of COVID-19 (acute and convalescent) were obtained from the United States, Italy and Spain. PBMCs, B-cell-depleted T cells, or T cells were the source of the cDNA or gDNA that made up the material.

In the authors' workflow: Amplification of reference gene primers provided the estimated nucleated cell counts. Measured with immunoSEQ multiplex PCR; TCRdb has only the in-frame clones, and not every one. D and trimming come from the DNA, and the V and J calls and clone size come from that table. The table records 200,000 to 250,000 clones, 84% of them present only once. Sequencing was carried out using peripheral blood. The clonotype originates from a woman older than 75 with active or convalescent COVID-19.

CDR3 bases: TGTGCGGCCGGCGGTAATGAGCAGTTCTTC. This codes for CAAGGNEQFF. This chain joins TRBV19 and TRBJ2-1, with D unclear. Germline values: CDR1 LNHDA, CDR2 SQIVND (reference sequence). The CDR3 has 10 residues.